This is a list of T cell receptor beta chains from one sample in a study of cytomegalovirus exposure and HLA in healthy donors. TCRdb's copy holds only in-frame clones and misses some; the assay was immunoSEQ multiplex PCR. Of tens of thousands of clones in the sample, roughly 82% were seen once. The sequenced sample consisted of PBMCs. All receptors come from a male donor in good health and CMV-seropositive. Each CDR3 is given with its conserved first and last residue. A D gene is named only where the DNA matches it firmly. Part of the rows lack a size; the others show once, few, many or a class for expanded clones.

d_gene: TRBD1; v_gene: TRBV5-6; abundance: NA; j_gene: TRBJ1-2; CDR3aa: CASSLVSRQGAGYGYTF; CDR3nt: TGTGCCAGCAGCTTGGTTTCGAGACAGGGGGCTGGCTATGGCTACACCTTC
d_gene: TRBD1; v_gene: TRBV10-3; abundance: NA; j_gene: TRBJ2-5; CDR3aa: CAISESGTGVRQETQYF; CDR3nt: TGTGCCATCAGTGAGTCGGGGACAGGGGTTCGCCAAGAGACCCAGTACTTC
d_gene: NA; v_gene: TRBV4-1; abundance: few; j_gene: TRBJ2-1; CDR3aa: CASSQASGLKREQFF; CDR3nt: TGCGCCAGCAGCCAAGCCTCGGGACTGAAGCGTGAGCAGTTCTTC
d_gene: NA; v_gene: TRBV6-6; abundance: few; j_gene: TRBJ1-2; CDR3aa: CASRPGGGDGYTF; CDR3nt: TGTGCCAGCAGACCCGGCGGGGGGGACGGCTACACCTTC
d_gene: NA; v_gene: TRBV7-9; abundance: few; j_gene: TRBJ1-4; CDR3aa: CASSYGQREKLFF; CDR3nt: TGTGCCAGCAGCTATGGACAGCGTGAAAAACTGTTTTTT
d_gene: NA; v_gene: TRBV5-1; abundance: NA; j_gene: TRBJ1-2; CDR3aa: CASSLALGGANYGYTF; CDR3nt: TGCGCCAGCAGCTTGGCACTGGGGGGAGCTAACTATGGCTACACCTTC
d_gene: TRBD1; v_gene: TRBV9; abundance: NA; j_gene: TRBJ1-2; CDR3aa: CASSVGGQSPGYTF; CDR3nt: TGTGCCAGCAGCGTAGGGGGACAGTCCCCGGGCTACACCTTC
d_gene: NA; v_gene: TRBV4-1; abundance: NA; j_gene: TRBJ2-7; CDR3aa: CASSQSPTNPYEQYF; CDR3nt: TGCGCCAGCAGCCAAAGCCCCACTAACCCCTACGAGCAGTACTTC
d_gene: TRBD1; v_gene: TRBV27; abundance: once; j_gene: TRBJ1-2; CDR3aa: CASRPGQGAFGYTF; CDR3nt: TGTGCCAGCAGACCGGGACAGGGGGCGTTTGGCTACACCTTC
d_gene: NA; v_gene: TRBV7-9; abundance: NA; j_gene: TRBJ1-5; CDR3aa: CASSRGWGGNQPQHF; CDR3nt: TGTGCCAGCAGCAGGGGGTGGGGGGGGAATCAGCCCCAGCATTTT
d_gene: TRBD1; v_gene: TRBV30; abundance: once; j_gene: TRBJ1-1; CDR3aa: CAWGRDRAPEAFF; CDR3nt: TGTGCCTGGGGCCGGGACAGGGCCCCTGAAGCTTTCTTT
d_gene: NA; v_gene: TRBV7-9; abundance: NA; j_gene: TRBJ1-5; CDR3aa: CASSLGHSNQPQHF; CDR3nt: TGTGCCAGCAGCTTAGGGCATAGCAATCAGCCCCAGCATTTT
d_gene: TRBD2; v_gene: TRBV9; abundance: NA; j_gene: TRBJ2-7; CDR3aa: CASSGDLAGVYEQYF; CDR3nt: TGTGCCAGCAGCGGCGACCTAGCGGGAGTATACGAGCAGTACTTC
d_gene: TRBD1; v_gene: TRBV7-9; abundance: once; j_gene: TRBJ2-7; CDR3aa: CASSARQGAKSYEQYF; CDR3nt: TGTGCCAGCAGCGCCCGACAGGGGGCAAAATCCTACGAGCAGTACTTC
d_gene: TRBD2; v_gene: TRBV19; abundance: NA; j_gene: TRBJ2-7; CDR3aa: CASSIGTSGINYEQYF; CDR3nt: TGTGCCAGTAGTATAGGGACTAGCGGGATTAACTACGAGCAGTACTTC
d_gene: TRBD2; v_gene: TRBV18; abundance: NA; j_gene: TRBJ2-4; CDR3aa: CASSPGTSGRVNIQYF; CDR3nt: TGTGCCAGCTCACCTGGGACTAGCGGGAGGGTAAACATTCAGTACTTC
d_gene: NA; v_gene: TRBV7-2; abundance: NA; j_gene: TRBJ2-7; CDR3aa: CASSPSAGYEQYF; CDR3nt: TGTGCCAGCAGCCCTTCGGCGGGCTACGAGCAGTACTTC
d_gene: TRBD1; v_gene: TRBV5-4; abundance: few; j_gene: TRBJ2-5; CDR3aa: CATRQGTGRETQYF; CDR3nt: TGTGCCACAAGACAGGGGACCGGGCGGGAGACCCAGTACTTC
d_gene: TRBD2; v_gene: TRBV18; abundance: NA; j_gene: TRBJ2-7; CDR3aa: CASTTTSGSYEQYF; CDR3nt: TGTGCCAGCACGACGACTAGCGGGTCCTACGAGCAGTACTTC
d_gene: NA; v_gene: TRBV27; abundance: NA; j_gene: TRBJ1-1; CDR3aa: CASSRARARLGTEAFF; CDR3nt: TGTGCCAGCAGCCGAGCCCGGGCACGACTAGGGACTGAAGCTTTCTTT
d_gene: NA; v_gene: TRBV5-6; abundance: few; j_gene: TRBJ2-4; CDR3aa: CASSLDSLQYF; CDR3nt: TGTGCCAGCAGCCTCGACAGTCTGCAGTACTTC
d_gene: TRBD1; v_gene: TRBV18; abundance: once; j_gene: TRBJ2-2; CDR3aa: CASSPIQGAGTGELFF; CDR3nt: TGTGCCAGCTCACCGATACAGGGGGCCGGCACCGGGGAGCTGTTTTTT
d_gene: TRBD2; v_gene: TRBV7-2; abundance: NA; j_gene: TRBJ2-5; CDR3aa: CASTTSGGARGETQYF; CDR3nt: TGTGCCAGCACGACTAGCGGGGGGGCCCGAGGAGAGACCCAGTACTTC
d_gene: TRBD1; v_gene: TRBV6-4; abundance: NA; j_gene: TRBJ2-3; CDR3aa: CASSEVRDSAPQYF; CDR3nt: TGTGCCAGCAGTGAGGTCCGGGACAGCGCACCGCAGTATTTT
d_gene: NA; v_gene: TRBV29-1; abundance: NA; j_gene: TRBJ2-3; CDR3aa: CSVAARAGTDTQYF; CDR3nt: TGCAGCGTTGCAGCCAGGGCCGGCACAGATACGCAGTATTTT
d_gene: TRBD2; v_gene: TRBV14; abundance: few; j_gene: TRBJ2-1; CDR3aa: CASSQAASGRAQQFF; CDR3nt: TGTGCCAGCAGCCAAGCCGCTAGCGGGAGGGCACAGCAGTTCTTC
d_gene: NA; v_gene: TRBV27; abundance: NA; j_gene: TRBJ2-7; CDR3aa: CASSLLGGVGNEQYF; CDR3nt: TGTGCCAGCAGTTTATTAGGGGGGGTCGGAAACGAGCAGTACTTC
d_gene: TRBD2; v_gene: TRBV7-9; abundance: NA; j_gene: TRBJ2-1; CDR3aa: CASSPGGGTPPIEQFF; CDR3nt: TGTGCCAGCAGCCCCGGGGGGGGAACGCCCCCAATTGAGCAGTTCTTC
d_gene: NA; v_gene: TRBV28; abundance: NA; j_gene: TRBJ1-2; CDR3aa: CASCVGGTNYGYTF; CDR3nt: TGTGCCAGCTGCGTCGGGGGGACTAACTATGGCTACACCTTC
d_gene: TRBD1; v_gene: TRBV2; abundance: NA; j_gene: TRBJ1-2; CDR3aa: CASSLGWYSGGGNYGYTF; CDR3nt: TGTGCCAGCAGCCTAGGATGGTATTCAGGGGGCGGGAACTATGGCTACACCTTC
d_gene: NA; v_gene: TRBV2; abundance: few; j_gene: TRBJ1-1; CDR3aa: CASSERTPPGGAFF; CDR3nt: TGTGCCAGCAGTGAAAGGACACCCCCGGGGGGGGCTTTCTTT
d_gene: TRBD1; v_gene: TRBV6-7; abundance: NA; j_gene: TRBJ1-5; CDR3aa: CASSYLDRGGGNQPQHF; CDR3nt: TGTGCCAGCAGTTACCTGGACAGGGGTGGTGGCAATCAGCCCCAGCATTTT
d_gene: TRBD2; v_gene: TRBV5-4; abundance: NA; j_gene: TRBJ2-7; CDR3aa: CASSFSGGAREQYF; CDR3nt: TGTGCCAGCAGCTTTAGCGGGGGGGCCCGCGAGCAGTACTTC
d_gene: NA; v_gene: TRBV28; abundance: NA; j_gene: TRBJ2-6; CDR3aa: CASSRGRSGANVLTF; CDR3nt: TGTGCCAGCAGCCGAGGGAGGTCTGGGGCCAACGTCCTGACTTTC
d_gene: NA; v_gene: TRBV28; abundance: NA; j_gene: TRBJ1-5; CDR3aa: CASRRTGNSNQPQHF; CDR3nt: TGTGCCAGCAGACGGACGGGAAATAGCAATCAGCCCCAGCATTTT